A selection of T cell receptor beta chains follows, all from one sample in a study of T cells expressing NK-cell markers. Each CDR3 protein gets one entry in TCRdb, which reprocessed the 5' RACE reads and gives no DNA. The sample holds 300,000 to 500,000 distinct CDR3 sequences. The sample taken for sequencing was blood T cells: a sorted CD56 or NKG2C T cell subset, CD4+ or CD8+ T cells, or bulk PBMC T cells (not recorded which). Receptors were obtained from a woman aged 45-65 years in good health. Both conserved end residues are part of each CDR3. The order of the fields is V gene, J gene, CDR3 protein.

v_gene: TRBV11-2
j_gene: TRBJ2-7
CDR3aa: CASSLDPGVDTYEQYF

v_gene: TRBV12-3/TRBV12-4
j_gene: TRBJ2-1
CDR3aa: CASSLLSRGEQFF

v_gene: TRBV28
j_gene: TRBJ2-3
CDR3aa: CASSLKARVLSGGIGADTQYF

v_gene: TRBV28
j_gene: TRBJ2-1
CDR3aa: CASSLYGGAWREQFF

v_gene: TRBV20-1
j_gene: TRBJ2-1
CDR3aa: CSKGLAGGSVQFF

v_gene: TRBV29-1
j_gene: TRBJ2-3
CDR3aa: CSVPTGMSTDTQYF

v_gene: TRBV29-1
j_gene: TRBJ1-1
CDR3aa: CSVHRGTVNTEAFF

v_gene: TRBV7-6
j_gene: TRBJ2-7
CDR3aa: CASSLGGQTSYEQYF

v_gene: TRBV5-1
j_gene: TRBJ2-5
CDR3aa: CASSEPRDGVHETQYF

v_gene: TRBV20-1
j_gene: TRBJ2-5
CDR3aa: CSARATDRDQETQYF

v_gene: TRBV12-3/TRBV12-4
j_gene: TRBJ1-2
CDR3aa: CASSHGGGRGYTF

v_gene: TRBV20-1
j_gene: TRBJ2-5
CDR3aa: CSVRTGTGGTQYF

v_gene: TRBV6-5
j_gene: TRBJ1-2
CDR3aa: CASSYSRDDGYTF

v_gene: TRBV2
j_gene: TRBJ2-3
CDR3aa: CASREVLTDTQYF

v_gene: TRBV5-1
j_gene: TRBJ2-1
CDR3aa: CASSLAQGGFYNEQFF

v_gene: TRBV20-1
j_gene: TRBJ2-5
CDR3aa: CSAGQKETQYF

v_gene: TRBV20-1
j_gene: TRBJ2-1
CDR3aa: CSANRLDYNEQFF

v_gene: TRBV14
j_gene: TRBJ2-7
CDR3aa: CARQATSGRALKNF

v_gene: TRBV6-5
j_gene: TRBJ1-4
CDR3aa: CASSYSTLTYNEKLFF

v_gene: TRBV3-1
j_gene: TRBJ2-1
CDR3aa: CASSQDVAGFYNEQFF

v_gene: TRBV12-3/TRBV12-4
j_gene: TRBJ1-6
CDR3aa: CASSWDRVVSPLHF

v_gene: TRBV15
j_gene: TRBJ2-5
CDR3aa: CATSRDMSWQETQYF

v_gene: TRBV29-1
j_gene: TRBJ2-2
CDR3aa: CSVSFQSNTGELFF

v_gene: TRBV15
j_gene: TRBJ2-2
CDR3aa: CATSRRSGNTGELFF

v_gene: TRBV5-1
j_gene: TRBJ2-1
CDR3aa: CASSPQFNEQFF

v_gene: TRBV6-6
j_gene: TRBJ1-5
CDR3aa: CASSRYLGQGNSQPQHF

v_gene: TRBV30
j_gene: TRBJ2-1
CDR3aa: CAWSASGRLDEQFF

v_gene: TRBV7-2
j_gene: TRBJ2-2
CDR3aa: CASSLAGTINTGELFF

v_gene: TRBV5-1
j_gene: TRBJ2-1
CDR3aa: CASSFSLAGEGGNEQFF

v_gene: TRBV11-2
j_gene: TRBJ2-1
CDR3aa: CASSFGQGYEQFF